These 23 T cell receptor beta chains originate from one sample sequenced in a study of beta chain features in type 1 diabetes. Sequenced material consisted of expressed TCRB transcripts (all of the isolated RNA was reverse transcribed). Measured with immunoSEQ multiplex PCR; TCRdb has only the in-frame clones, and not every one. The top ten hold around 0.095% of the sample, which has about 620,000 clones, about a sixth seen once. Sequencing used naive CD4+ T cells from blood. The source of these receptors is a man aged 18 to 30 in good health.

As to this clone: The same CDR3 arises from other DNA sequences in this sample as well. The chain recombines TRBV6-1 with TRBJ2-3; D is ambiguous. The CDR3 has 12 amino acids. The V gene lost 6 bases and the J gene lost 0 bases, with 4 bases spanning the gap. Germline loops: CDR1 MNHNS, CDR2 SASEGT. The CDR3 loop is CASSESTDTQYF. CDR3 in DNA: TGTGCCAGCAGCGAAAGCACAGATACGCAGTATTTT.

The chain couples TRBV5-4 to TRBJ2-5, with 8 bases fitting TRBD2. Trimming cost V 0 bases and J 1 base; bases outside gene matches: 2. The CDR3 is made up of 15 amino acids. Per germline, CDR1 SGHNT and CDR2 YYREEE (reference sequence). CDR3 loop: CASSLAGTSQETQYF. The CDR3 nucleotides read TGTGCCAGCAGCTTGGCCGGGACTAGCCAAGAGACCCAGTACTTC. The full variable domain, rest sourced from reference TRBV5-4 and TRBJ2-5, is ETGVTQSPTHLIKTRGQQVTLRCSSQSGHNTVSWYQQALGQGPQFIFQYYREEENGRGNFPPRFSGLQFPNYSSELNVNALELDDSALYLCASSLAGTSQETQYFGPGTRLLVL.

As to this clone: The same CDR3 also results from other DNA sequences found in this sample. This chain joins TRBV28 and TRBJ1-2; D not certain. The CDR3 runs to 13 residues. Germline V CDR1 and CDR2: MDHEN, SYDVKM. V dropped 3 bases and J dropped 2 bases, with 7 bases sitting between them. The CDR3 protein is CASSFGQNYGYTF. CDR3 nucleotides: TGTGCCAGCAGTTTTGGGCAAAACTATGGCTACACCTTC.

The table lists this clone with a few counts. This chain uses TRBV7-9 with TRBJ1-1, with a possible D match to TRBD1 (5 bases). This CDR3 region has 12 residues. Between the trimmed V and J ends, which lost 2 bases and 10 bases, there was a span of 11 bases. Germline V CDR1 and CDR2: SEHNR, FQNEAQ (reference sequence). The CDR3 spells CASSLSFGAAFF. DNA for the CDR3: TGTGCCAGCAGCTTATCGTTTGGGGCAGCTTTCTTT.

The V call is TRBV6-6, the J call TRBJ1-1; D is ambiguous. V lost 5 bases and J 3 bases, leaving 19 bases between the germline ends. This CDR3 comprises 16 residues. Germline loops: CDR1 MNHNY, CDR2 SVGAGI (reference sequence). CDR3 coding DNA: TGTGCCAGCAGTAAGCGTGAGACAAGTGCCTACACTGAAGCTTTCTTT. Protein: CASSKRETSAYTEAFF.

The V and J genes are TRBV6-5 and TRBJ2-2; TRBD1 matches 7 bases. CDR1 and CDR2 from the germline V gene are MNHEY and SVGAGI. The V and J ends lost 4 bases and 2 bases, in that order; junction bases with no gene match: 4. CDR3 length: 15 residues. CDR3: CASSSTGVNTGELFF. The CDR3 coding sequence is TGTGCCAGCAGTTCTACAGGGGTTAACACCGGGGAGCTGTTTTTT.

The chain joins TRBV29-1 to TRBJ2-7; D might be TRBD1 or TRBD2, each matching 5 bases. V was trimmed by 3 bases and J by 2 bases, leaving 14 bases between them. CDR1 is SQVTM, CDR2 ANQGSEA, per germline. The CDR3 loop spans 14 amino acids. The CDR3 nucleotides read TGCAGCGTTGACACGGAAGGGACCACCTACGAGCAGTACTTC. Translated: CSVDTEGTTYEQYF.

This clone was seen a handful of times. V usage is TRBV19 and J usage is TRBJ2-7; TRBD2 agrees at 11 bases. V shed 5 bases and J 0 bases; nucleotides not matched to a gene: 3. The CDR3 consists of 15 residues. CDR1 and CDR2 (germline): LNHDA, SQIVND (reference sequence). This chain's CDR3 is CASSLGLAASYEQYF. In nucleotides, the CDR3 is TGTGCCAGTAGTCTGGGACTAGCGGCCTCCTACGAGCAGTACTTC.

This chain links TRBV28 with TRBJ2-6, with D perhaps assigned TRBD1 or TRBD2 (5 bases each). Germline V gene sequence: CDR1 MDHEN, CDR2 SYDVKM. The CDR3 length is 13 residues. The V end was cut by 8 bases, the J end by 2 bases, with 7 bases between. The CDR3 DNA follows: TGTGCCAGCGGGACCCCTGGGGCCAACGTCCTGACTTTC. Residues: CASGTPGANVLTF. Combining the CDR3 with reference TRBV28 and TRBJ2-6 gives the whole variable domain DVKVTQSSRYLVKRTGEKVFLECVQDMDHENMFWYRQDPGLGLRLIYFSYDVKMKEKGDIPEGYSVSREKKERFSLILESASTNQTSMYLCASGTPGANVLTFGAGSRLTVL.

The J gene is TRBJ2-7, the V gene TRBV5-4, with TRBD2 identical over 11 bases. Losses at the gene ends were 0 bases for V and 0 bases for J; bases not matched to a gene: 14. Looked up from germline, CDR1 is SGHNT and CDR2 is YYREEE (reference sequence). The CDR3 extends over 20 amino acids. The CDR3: CASSLGPFSRTSGYSYEQYF. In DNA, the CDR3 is TGTGCCAGCAGCTTGGGGCCGTTTTCAAGGACTAGCGGGTACTCCTACGAGCAGTACTTC.

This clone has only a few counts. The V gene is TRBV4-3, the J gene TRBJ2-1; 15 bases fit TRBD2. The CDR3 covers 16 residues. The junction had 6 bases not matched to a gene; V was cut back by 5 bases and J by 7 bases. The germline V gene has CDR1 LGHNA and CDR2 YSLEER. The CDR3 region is CASSRGLAGGDNEQFF. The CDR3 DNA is TGCGCCAGCAGCAGGGGACTAGCGGGAGGTGATAATGAGCAGTTCTTC.

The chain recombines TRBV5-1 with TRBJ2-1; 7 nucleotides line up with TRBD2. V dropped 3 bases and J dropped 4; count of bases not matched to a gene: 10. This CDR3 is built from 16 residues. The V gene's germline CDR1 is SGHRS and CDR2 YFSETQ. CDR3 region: CASSWAQGGRYNEQFF. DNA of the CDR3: TGCGCCAGCAGCTGGGCTCAAGGCGGGAGATACAATGAGCAGTTCTTC.

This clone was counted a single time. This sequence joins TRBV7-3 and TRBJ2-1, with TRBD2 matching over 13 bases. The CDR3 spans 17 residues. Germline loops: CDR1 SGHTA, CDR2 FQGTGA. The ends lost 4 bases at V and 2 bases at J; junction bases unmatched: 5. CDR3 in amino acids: CASSSRLAGGPYNEQFF. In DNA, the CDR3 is TGTGCCAGCAGCTCCAGACTAGCGGGAGGCCCCTACAATGAGCAGTTCTTC.

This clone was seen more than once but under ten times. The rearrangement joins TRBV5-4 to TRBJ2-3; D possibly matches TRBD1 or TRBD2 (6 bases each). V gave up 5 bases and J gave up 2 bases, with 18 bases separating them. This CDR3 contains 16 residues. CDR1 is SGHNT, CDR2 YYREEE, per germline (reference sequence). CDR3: CASSRKLQGLTDTQYF. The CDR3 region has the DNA TGTGCCAGCAGTCGCAAGTTACAGGGACTCACAGATACGCAGTATTTT.

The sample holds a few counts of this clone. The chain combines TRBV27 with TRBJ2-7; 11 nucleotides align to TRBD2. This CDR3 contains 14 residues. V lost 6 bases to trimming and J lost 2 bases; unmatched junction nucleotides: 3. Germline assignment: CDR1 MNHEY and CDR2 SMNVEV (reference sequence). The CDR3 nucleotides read TGTGCCAGCAGAAGGACTAGCGGGCCCTACGAGCAGTACTTC. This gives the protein CASRRTSGPYEQYF.

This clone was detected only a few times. The CDR3, as DNA: TGTGCCAGCACCCCTAGTTGGGCCCTGAACACTGAAGCTTTCTTT. It codes for CASTPSWALNTEAFF. The chain uses TRBV7-9 and TRBJ1-1; no clear D. Germline lookup yields CDR1 SEHNR and CDR2 FQNEAQ (reference sequence). The V gene lost 7 bases and the J gene lost 0 bases, with 15 bases spanning the gap. The CDR3 loop spans 15 amino acids. Full variable domain (missing parts from reference TRBV7-9 and TRBJ1-1): DTGVSQNPRHKITKRGQNVTFRCDPISEHNRLYWYRQTLGQGPEFLTYFQNEAQLEKSRLLSDRFSAERPKGSFSTLEIQRTEQGDSAMYLCASTPSWALNTEAFFGQGTRLTVV.

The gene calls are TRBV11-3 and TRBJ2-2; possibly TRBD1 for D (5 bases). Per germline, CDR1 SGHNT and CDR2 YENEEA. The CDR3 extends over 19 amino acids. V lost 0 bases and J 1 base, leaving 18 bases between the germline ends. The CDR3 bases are TGTGCCAGCAGCTTAGATCGAAGAGACAGCCAGCTGAACACCGGGGAGCTGTTTTTT. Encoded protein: CASSLDRRDSQLNTGELFF.

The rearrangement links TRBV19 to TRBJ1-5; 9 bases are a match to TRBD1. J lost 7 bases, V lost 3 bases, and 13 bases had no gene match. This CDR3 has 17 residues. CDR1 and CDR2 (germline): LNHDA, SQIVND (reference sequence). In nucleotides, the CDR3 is TGTGCCAGTAGTATGATCGGGACAGGGAGGGTTATACAGCCCCAGCATTTT. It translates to CASSMIGTGRVIQPQHF.

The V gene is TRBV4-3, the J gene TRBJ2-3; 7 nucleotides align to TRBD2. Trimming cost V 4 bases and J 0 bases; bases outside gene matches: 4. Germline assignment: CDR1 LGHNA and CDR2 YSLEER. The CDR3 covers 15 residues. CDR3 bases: TGCGCCAGCAGCCTATCGGGGGGTAGCACAGATACGCAGTATTTT. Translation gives CASSLSGGSTDTQYF.

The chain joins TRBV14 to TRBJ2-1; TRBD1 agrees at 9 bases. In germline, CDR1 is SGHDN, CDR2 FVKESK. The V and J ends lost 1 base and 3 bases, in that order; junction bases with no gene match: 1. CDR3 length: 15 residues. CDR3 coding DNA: TGTGCCAGCAGCCAAGGGGACAGGGACTACAATGAGCAGTTCTTC. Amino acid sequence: CASSQGDRDYNEQFF. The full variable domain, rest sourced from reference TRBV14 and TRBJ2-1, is EAGVTQFPSHSVIEKGQTVTLRCDPISGHDNLYWYRRVMGKEIKFLLHFVKESKQDESGMPNNRFLAERTGGTYSTLKVQPAELEDSGVYFCASSQGDRDYNEQFFGPGTRLTVL.

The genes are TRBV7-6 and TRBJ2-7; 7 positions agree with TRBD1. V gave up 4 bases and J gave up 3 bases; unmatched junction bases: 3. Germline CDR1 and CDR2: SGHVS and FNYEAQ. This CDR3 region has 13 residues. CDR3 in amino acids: CASSWTGHYEQYF. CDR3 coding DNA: TGTGCCAGCAGCTGGACAGGCCACTACGAGCAGTACTTC.

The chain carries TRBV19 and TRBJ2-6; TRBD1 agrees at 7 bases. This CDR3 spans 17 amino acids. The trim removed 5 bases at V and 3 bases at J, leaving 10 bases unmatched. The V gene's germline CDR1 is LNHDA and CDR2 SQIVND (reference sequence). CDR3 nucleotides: TGTGCCAGTAGTCTGACAGGGTCGCCGGTTGGGGCCAACGTCCTGACTTTC. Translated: CASSLTGSPVGANVLTF.

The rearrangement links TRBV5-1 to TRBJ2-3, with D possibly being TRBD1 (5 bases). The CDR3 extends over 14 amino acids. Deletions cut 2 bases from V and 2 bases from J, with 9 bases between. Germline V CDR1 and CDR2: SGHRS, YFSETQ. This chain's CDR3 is CASSFLGATDTQYF. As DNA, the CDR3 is TGCGCCAGCAGCTTCTTAGGGGCCACAGATACGCAGTATTTT. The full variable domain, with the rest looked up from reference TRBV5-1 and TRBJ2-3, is KAGVTQTPRYLIKTRGQQVTLSCSPISGHRSVSWYQQTPGQGLQFLFEYFSETQRNKGNFPGRFSGRQFSNSRSEMNVSTLELGDSALYLCASSFLGATDTQYFGPGTRLTVL.